There are many counts of the clone carrying this T cell receptor (beta chain). Its antigen is unknown. One entry per CDR3 protein results from TCRdb running MiXCR on the 5' RACE reads. Of some 57,000 distinct CDR3 sequences in the sample, 9% to 15% are singletons; the top ten hold 24%. The data were obtained in a study of T-cell memory formation after mild COVID-19. Notes on the study in general: CD4/CD8 balance held among clones contracting day 15 to 85, and later expanders leaned CD4+. The CD4+ clones that contracted clustered mainly within CM and EM, and the CD8+ clones concentrated in EMRA.

This CDR3 has 15 amino acids. Germline V gives CDR1 MRHNA, CDR2 SNTAGT. The V gene end was trimmed by 3 bases and the J gene end by 3 bases; junction bases not matched to a gene: 4. This chain joins TRBV6-4 and TRBJ2-1, with 8 bases identical to TRBD2. Sequencing was performed on PBMCs or a T cell subset sorted from them (not recorded which). The source of this sequence is a man in his late teens or twenties who had mild COVID-19 (a few samples of this study predate the infection). Cell type and time point are not known. CDR3 sequence reads: CASSENGGVYNEQFF. CDR3 DNA: TGTGCCAGCAGTGAAAACGGGGGGGTCTACAATGAGCAGTTCTTC.